These T cell receptor beta chains were read from a single sample in a study of blood T cell repertoires in COVID-19. Profiled with immunoSEQ multiplex PCR; TCRdb holds only in-frame clones, not every one. The repertoire holds about 210,000 clones, with 81% as singletons. The sequencing input was PBMCs or T cells enriched from blood (not recorded which). These TCRs come from a woman aged 50 to 60 with acute COVID-19. CDR3s include the opening cysteine and the closing phenylalanine or tryptophan. The D gene is left open where the match is weak. Rows may omit the clone size; those that give it use once, few, many or a size class.

size,J,D,V,CDR3,DNA
.,TRBJ2-3,TRBD1,TRBV25-1,CASSEFSGQGSTDTQYF,TGTGCCAGCAGTGAATTTTCTGGACAGGGGAGCACAGATACGCAGTATTTT
.,TRBJ1-2,TRBD1,TRBV3-1/TRBV3-2,CASSQEGQGAANYGYTF,TGTGCCAGCAGCCAAGAGGGACAGGGGGCGGCTAACTATGGCTACACCTTC
.,TRBJ1-2,.,TRBV7-6,CASSLGGAGLFFGGYTF,TGTGCCAGCAGCTTAGGAGGAGCGGGCCTATTTTTCGGTGGCTACACCTTC
few,TRBJ1-2,.,TRBV19,CASSLPAVSSGYTF,TGTGCCAGTTCACTACCGGCAGTTTCGAGTGGCTACACCTTC
.,TRBJ2-3,.,TRBV4-1,CASSQVLATRSTDTQYF,TGCGCCAGCAGCCAAGTCTTAGCGACCAGAAGCACAGATACGCAGTATTTT
.,TRBJ2-1,.,TRBV5-4,CASRLTSINEQFF,TGTGCCAGCAGATTGACTAGTATCAATGAGCAGTTCTTC
.,TRBJ2-3,TRBD2,TRBV6-5,CASRKSGGADTQYF,TGTGCCAGCAGAAAAAGCGGGGGGGCAGATACGCAGTATTTT
.,TRBJ2-7,.,TRBV4-3,CASSQDAAGASREQYF,TGCGCCAGCAGCCAAGATGCGGCGGGGGCCTCTCGCGAGCAGTACTTC
.,TRBJ2-7,TRBD1,TRBV19,CASSIDDEGANEQYF,TGTGCCAGTAGTATAGATGACGAGGGGGCGAACGAGCAGTACTTC
.,TRBJ2-7,.,TRBV7-9,CASSQRTPYEQYF,TGTGCCAGCAGCCAGAGGACTCCCTACGAGCAGTACTTC
.,TRBJ2-1,.,TRBV11-3,CASSLSVITRNEQFF,TGTGCCAGCAGCTTATCTGTTATCACCCGGAATGAGCAGTTCTTC
.,TRBJ1-1,TRBD1,TRBV30,CAWSGQGMQNTEAFF,TGTGCCTGGAGCGGACAGGGGATGCAGAACACTGAAGCTTTCTTT
once,TRBJ1-1,.,TRBV7-3,CASSSAARALLKNTEAFF,TGTGCCAGCAGCTCCGCCGCCCGCGCCCTCTTGAAGAACACTGAAGCTTTCTTT
.,TRBJ2-2,TRBD1,TRBV5-8,CASGGTGTRGTGELFF,TGTGCCAGCGGGGGGACAGGTACACGCGGCACCGGGGAGCTGTTTTTT
.,TRBJ2-3,TRBD1,TRBV7-8,CASSLRDRVNTDTQYF,TGTGCCAGCAGCCTCCGGGACAGGGTCAACACAGATACGCAGTATTTT
.,TRBJ2-2,TRBD1,TRBV6-5,CASSRSGGTGELFF,TGTGCCAGCAGTAGATCAGGGGGCACCGGGGAGCTGTTTTTT
.,TRBJ2-1,.,TRBV27,CASSLSGNNEQFF,TGTGCCAGCAGTTTATCCGGGAACAATGAGCAGTTCTTC
.,TRBJ2-5,TRBD2,TRBV7-2,CASRRTSVQETQYF,TGTGCCAGCAGACGGACTAGCGTTCAAGAGACCCAGTACTTC
.,TRBJ1-5,TRBD1,TRBV28,CASSISTGRREQPQHF,TGTGCCAGCAGTATATCGACAGGGAGGCGAGAACAGCCCCAGCATTTT
.,TRBJ2-2,TRBD2,TRBV30,CAWSGGLGTGELFF,TGTGCCTGGAGTGGGGGACTAGGAACCGGGGAGCTGTTTTTT
.,TRBJ2-2,.,TRBV28,CASSHPSVPGELFF,TGTGCCAGCAGTCACCCTAGTGTCCCCGGGGAGCTGTTTTTT
once,TRBJ1-1,TRBD1,TRBV29-1,CSVAGQGGYTEAFF,TGCAGCGTGGCCGGACAGGGAGGATACACTGAAGCTTTCTTT
once,TRBJ2-7,.,TRBV28,CASKSGTPAYEQYF,TGTGCCAGCAAATCCGGGACACCGGCATACGAGCAGTACTTC
.,TRBJ1-4,TRBD1,TRBV3-1/TRBV3-2,CASSPPDRVGEKLFF,TGTGCCAGCAGCCCCCCGGACAGGGTAGGCGAAAAACTGTTTTTT
.,TRBJ2-1,TRBD2,TRBV6-5,CASVGRARNEQFF,TGTGCCAGCGTCGGGAGGGCTAGGAATGAGCAGTTCTTC
few,TRBJ2-1,.,TRBV6-4,CASSEARRGEQFF,TGTGCCAGCAGTGAGGCACGTCGTGGTGAGCAGTTCTTC
.,TRBJ1-5,.,TRBV6-2/TRBV6-3,CASSPGLGANQPQHF,TGTGCCAGCAGCCCGGGACTCGGGGCAAATCAGCCCCAGCATTTT
.,TRBJ2-5,.,TRBV12-3/TRBV12-4,CASCLGGVETQYF,TGTGCCAGCTGTCTTGGAGGGGTGGAGACCCAGTACTTC
.,TRBJ1-3,TRBD1,TRBV10-3,CAIRTTGVGNTIYF,TGTGCCATCAGGACGACAGGGGTTGGAAACACCATATATTTT